This entry lists 28 T cell receptor beta chains sequenced from one sample in a study of blood T cell repertoires in COVID-19. TCRdb's table, derived via immunoSEQ multiplex PCR, lists solely in-frame clones and lacks some. This sample has some 390,000 clones, with roughly 86% found just once. Specimen: PBMCs or T cells enriched from blood (not recorded which). The receptor set was obtained from a woman aged 25 to 39 who had recovered from COVID-19.

The chain employs TRBV5-1 and TRBJ1-1; possibly TRBD1 for D (6 bases). Germline CDR1 SGHRS, CDR2 YFSETQ. This CDR3 is built from 15 residues. The ends were cut back, 4 bases at V and 0 bases at J, with 13 bases in the middle. DNA for the CDR3: TGCGCCAGCAGCGGGGGCTCAGTAATGAACACTGAAGCTTTCTTT. Residues: CASSGGSVMNTEAFF.

The chain is built from TRBV19 and TRBJ1-4, with 11 bases lining up with TRBD1. Germline assignment: CDR1 LNHDA and CDR2 SQIVND (reference sequence). This CDR3 comprises 23 residues. The junction had 21 bases not matched to a gene; V was cut back by 3 bases and J by 0 bases. The CDR3 loop is CASSIHPLLRTGGERATNEKLFF. The CDR3 DNA reads TGTGCCAGTAGTATCCATCCTCTCCTCCGGACAGGGGGCGAAAGGGCAACTAATGAAAAACTGTTTTTT. Full variable domain (outside the CDR3, taken from reference TRBV19 and TRBJ1-4): DGGITQSPKYLFRKEGQNVTLSCEQNLNHDAMYWYRQDPGQGLRLIYYSQIVNDFQKGDIAEGYSVSREKKESFPLTVTSAQKNPTAFYLCASSIHPLLRTGGERATNEKLFFGSGTQLSVL.

The chain couples TRBV9 to TRBJ1-4; perhaps TRBD1 as D (5 bases). The CDR3 spans 16 residues. V was pared by 4 bases and J by 4 bases, with 17 bases between. CDR1 and CDR2 from the germline V gene are SGDLS and YYNGEE. The CDR3 sequence: CASSRDGGLFNEKLFF. DNA for the CDR3: TGTGCCAGCAGCAGGGATGGGGGACTCTTTAATGAAAAACTGTTTTTT.

This clone was seen a handful of times. The chain recombines TRBV6-2 or TRBV6-3 with TRBJ1-6; D is uncertain. The CDR3 consists of 13 residues. Germline assignment: CDR1 MNHEY and CDR2 SVGEGT. With 6 bases removed from V and 10 bases from J, the gap between germline ends came to 13 bases. CDR3 residues: CASSLDTASPLHF. The DNA for the CDR3 is TGTGCCAGCAGCCTTGACACTGCATCACCCCTCCACTTT.

CDR3 sequence reads: CASSHRTGMLETQYF. Written as DNA, the CDR3 is TGCGCCAGCAGCCACCGAACAGGGATGTTAGAGACCCAGTACTTC. The chain recombines TRBV4-1 with TRBJ2-5; D is perhaps TRBD1 (6 bases). V lost 3 bases and J lost 4, with 15 bases in between. In germline, CDR1 is MGHRA, CDR2 YSYEKL. This CDR3 contains 15 residues.

The chain has TRBV11-2 and TRBJ2-2, with 7 bases identical to TRBD1. Germline CDR1 reads SGHAT; CDR2 reads FQNNGV. V was pared by 1 base and J by 1 base, with 3 bases of the junction left unmatched. The CDR3 runs to 16 residues. CDR3 bases: TGTGCCAGCAGCTTAGGCCGGACAGGGAACACCGGGGAGCTGTTTTTT. Translating it yields CASSLGRTGNTGELFF. The whole variable domain, remainder taken from reference TRBV11-2 and TRBJ2-2, is EAGVAQSPRYKIIEKRQSVAFWCNPISGHATLYWYQQILGQGPKLLIQFQNNGVVDDSQLPKDRFSAERLKGVDSTLKIQPAKLEDSAVYLCASSLGRTGNTGELFFGEGSRLTVL.

The chain has TRBV6-2 or TRBV6-3 and TRBJ1-1, with TRBD1 matching over 8 bases. The V gene end was trimmed by 0 bases and the J gene end by 1 base; junction bases not matched to a gene: 1. From germline, CDR1 is MNHEY and CDR2 SVGEGT. There are 15 residues in the CDR3. CDR3 residues: CASSYSGTGNTEAFF. The CDR3 coding sequence is TGTGCCAGCAGTTACTCAGGGACAGGGAACACTGAAGCTTTCTTT.

CDR3 bases: TGTGCCAGCAGCCAACTTGGGCTAACTAACTATGGCTACACCTTC. This encodes CASSQLGLTNYGYTF. The chain recombines TRBV3-1 (or the pseudogene TRBV3-2) with TRBJ1-2; D call uncertain. Deletions cut 2 bases from V and 0 bases from J, with 10 bases between. CDR3 size: 15 residues. Per the germline V gene, CDR1 is LGHDT and CDR2 is YNNKEL (reference sequence).

This chain connects TRBV12-3 or TRBV12-4 to TRBJ1-4, with D unclear. Trimming took off 6 bases at V and 8 bases at J, with 10 bases between the two ends. This CDR3 comprises 12 residues. CDR3 nucleotide sequence: TGTGCCAGCAGACAACTAGGAGAAAAACTGTTTTTT. This gives the protein CASRQLGEKLFF.

This chain joins TRBV7-2 and TRBJ2-7; perhaps TRBD2 as D (5 bases). The V gene's germline CDR1 is SGHTA and CDR2 FQGNSA. Trimming took off 2 bases at V and 7 bases at J, with 12 bases between the two ends. The CDR3 consists of 13 residues. CDR3 sequence: CASSLWAEGEQYF. The CDR3 DNA reads TGTGCCAGCAGCTTATGGGCAGAGGGTGAGCAGTACTTC.

This rearrangement joins TRBV7-3 to TRBJ2-1; tentatively, D is TRBD2 (6 bases). V lost 2 bases to trimming and J lost 5 bases, with 13 bases between them. In germline, CDR1 is SGHTA, CDR2 FQGTGA. This CDR3 has 15 amino acids. CDR3 bases: TGTGCCAGCAGCTTAGCCGGGAGAGGCCACAATGAGCAGTTCTTC. Translated, it gives CASSLAGRGHNEQFF.

Here the CDR3 reads CASRLAGAADTQYF. The CDR3 nucleotides are TGTGCCAGCAGACTAGCGGGAGCGGCAGATACGCAGTATTTT. The V gene is TRBV28, the J gene TRBJ2-3; the match to TRBD2 covers 11 bases. This CDR3 region has 14 residues. Germline V gives CDR1 MDHEN, CDR2 SYDVKM. V was pared by 6 bases and J by 4 bases, with 3 bases of the junction left unmatched.

This sequence joins TRBV10-3 and TRBJ1-1; possible D gene TRBD1, 5 bases. With 6 bases removed from V and 8 bases from J, the gap between germline ends came to 13 bases. This CDR3 comprises 12 residues. Germline loops: CDR1 ENHRY, CDR2 SYGVKD. The CDR3 DNA reads as TGTGCCATCAGCGCTGCGACAGCCGAAGCTTTCTTT. Translation: CAISAATAEAFF.

V usage is TRBV5-1 and J usage is TRBJ1-1, with D possibly being TRBD1 (5 bases). Trimming shortened V by 1 base and J by 1 base, and 11 bases separated the two germline ends. CDR1 SGHRS and CDR2 YFSETQ come from the germline V gene. This CDR3 region has 15 residues. The chain's CDR3 is CASSLMQGPNTEAFF. The CDR3 coding sequence is TGCGCCAGCAGCTTGATGCAGGGTCCGAACACTGAAGCTTTCTTT.

V usage is TRBV7-8 and J usage is TRBJ1-1, with TRBD1 matching 7 bases. The ends lost 5 bases at V and 7 bases at J; junction bases unmatched: 13. The CDR3 totals 15 residues. Germline CDR1 SGHVS, CDR2 FQNEAQ. The CDR3 nucleotides read TGTGCCAGCAGCCCAAAGCGGACAGGACTGTTTGAAGCTTTCTTT. It encodes CASSPKRTGLFEAFF.

The chain joins TRBV7-9 to TRBJ2-7; D is unresolved. From germline, CDR1 is SEHNR and CDR2 FQNEAQ (reference sequence). V was shortened by 5 bases and J by 5 bases, with 10 bases between the two germline ends. There are 12 residues in the CDR3. This CDR3 is CASSPRRDEQYF. The DNA for the CDR3 is TGTGCCAGCAGCCCCCGCCGAGACGAGCAGTACTTC.

The chain uses TRBV3-1 (or the pseudogene TRBV3-2) and TRBJ1-5; D unresolved. Looked up from germline, CDR1 is LGHDT and CDR2 is YNNKEL (reference sequence). The CDR3 spans 14 residues. The V gene lost 1 base and the J gene lost 7 bases, with 11 bases spanning the gap. This CDR3 is CASSQGRGGQPQHF. The CDR3 region has the DNA TGTGCCAGCAGCCAAGGTCGGGGAGGCCAGCCCCAGCATTTT.

The chain recombines TRBV4-1 with TRBJ1-1; D call uncertain. Germline CDR1 MGHRA, CDR2 YSYEKL. V lost 4 bases and J lost 0, with 12 bases in between. There are 15 residues in the CDR3. CDR3 sequence reads: CASSRLGGMNTEAFF. CDR3 DNA sequence: TGCGCCAGCAGCCGGCTAGGCGGCATGAACACTGAAGCTTTCTTT.

This chain joins TRBV20-1 and TRBJ2-3; D remains unclear. CDR1 is DFQATT, CDR2 SNEGSKA, per germline (reference sequence). The ends were cut back, 6 bases at V and 0 bases at J, with 13 bases in the middle. The CDR3 runs to 14 residues. CDR3 DNA sequence: TGCAGTGCCAGTCTCACAATTAGCACAGATACGCAGTATTTT. Amino acid sequence: CSASLTISTDTQYF.

This rearrangement joins TRBV27 to TRBJ2-1, with 7 bases lining up with TRBD1. Germline CDR1 is MNHEY and CDR2 is SMNVEV (reference sequence). This CDR3 region has 14 residues. V trimming: 8 bases; J trimming: 4 bases; junction bases outside the gene matches: 8. For the CDR3, the DNA is TGTGCCAGCGCACGACAGGGAACATACAATGAGCAGTTCTTC. Translation gives CASARQGTYNEQFF.

The chain links TRBV10-3 to TRBJ2-1, with 16 bases lining up with TRBD2. The germline CDR1 and CDR2 sequences are ENHRY and SYGVKD. Unmatched junction bases numbered 1, after V lost 6 bases and J lost 8 bases. The CDR3 has 14 amino acids. CDR3 residues: CAISGTSGRDEQFF. CDR3 bases: TGTGCCATCAGCGGGACTAGCGGGAGGGATGAGCAGTTCTTC.

The chain has TRBV27 and TRBJ1-2; a possible D gene is TRBD1 (6 bases). Germline CDR1 MNHEY, CDR2 SMNVEV (reference sequence). V was cut by 6 bases and J by 3 bases, with 11 bases left in between. This CDR3 is built from 13 residues. CDR3 nucleotides: TGTGCCAGCAGGAGCAGGGGAGACTATGGCTACACCTTC. This gives the protein CASRSRGDYGYTF.

This clone was recorded many times. The chain uses TRBV6-5 and TRBJ2-1; 11 bases fit TRBD2. Germline V gene lookup returns CDR1 MNHEY and CDR2 SVGAGI. The CDR3 is 15 amino acids. V was pared by 7 bases and J by 7 bases, with 9 bases of the junction left unmatched. CDR3 sequence (DNA): TGTGCCAGCAAATTCACTAGCGGGAGTTTAAATGAGCAGTTCTTC. Its protein is CASKFTSGSLNEQFF.

V usage is TRBV5-4 and J usage is TRBJ2-1; the match to TRBD2 covers 8 bases. The germline V gene encodes CDR1 SGHNT and CDR2 YYREEE (reference sequence). CDR3 size: 15 residues. Losses at the gene ends were 4 bases for V and 3 bases for J; bases not matched to a gene: 6. The CDR3 reads CASSPSGGSYNEQFF. The CDR3 coding sequence is TGTGCCAGCAGCCCGAGCGGGGGAAGCTACAATGAGCAGTTCTTC.

V usage is TRBV15 and J usage is TRBJ1-4; 9 nucleotides agree with TRBD1. The germline gives CDR1 LNHNV, CDR2 YYDKDF (reference sequence). V shed 6 bases and J 3 bases; nucleotides not matched to a gene: 11. CDR3 size: 17 residues. The CDR3 DNA is TGTGCCACCAGGAAAGCCGGACAGGGGCCGGCTAATGAAAAACTGTTTTTT. Its translation is CATRKAGQGPANEKLFF.

The CDR3 here is CARVTTSGAGMAQYF. The CDR3 region has the DNA TGTGCCAGGGTAACTACTAGCGGGGCCGGGATGGCCCAGTACTTC. The V and J genes are TRBV5-3 and TRBJ2-5; 10 nucleotides align to TRBD2. TRBV5-3 is annotated as an ORF whose role is uncertain. The CDR3 is 15 amino acids. J lost 9 bases, V lost 8 bases, and 16 bases had no gene match.

The V and J genes are TRBV7-9 and TRBJ2-5; 7 bases map to TRBD2. V was pared by 5 bases and J by 4 bases, with 4 bases of the junction left unmatched. Germline V gene sequence: CDR1 SEHNR, CDR2 FQNEAQ (reference sequence). This CDR3 spans 13 amino acids. For the CDR3, the DNA is TGTGCCAGCAGCGCAGCGGGGTTAGAGACCCAGTACTTC. This codes for CASSAAGLETQYF.

The V call is TRBV2, the J call TRBJ2-3; possibly TRBD1 for D (6 bases). The V and J ends lost 6 bases and 4 bases respectively, with 14 bases between them. The CDR3 has 14 residues. Germline V gene lookup returns CDR1 SNHLY and CDR2 FYNNEI. The CDR3 sequence is CASRVGRGSDTQYF. In DNA, the CDR3 is TGTGCCAGCAGGGTGGGCAGGGGCTCAGATACGCAGTATTTT.